These 25 T cell receptor beta chains originate from one sample sequenced in a study of tumor-infiltrating lymphocytes in localized non-small cell lung cancer. Produced via immunoSEQ multiplex PCR; TCRdb's table is partial and in-frame only. Here the sample spans 5,500 to 8,000 clones, approximately 71% being singletons. Source material: lung tumor tissue. The receptors derive from a human donor with non-small cell lung cancer.

The V call is TRBV18, the J call TRBJ1-1; a weak D match, TRBD1 (6 bases). Germline lookup yields CDR1 KGHSH and CDR2 LQKENI. V was shortened by 6 bases and J by 5 bases, with 16 bases between the two germline ends. This CDR3 is built from 14 residues. The CDR3 region is CASSKAGERTEAFF. CDR3 DNA: TGTGCCAGCTCCAAGGCAGGGGAGCGTACTGAAGCTTTCTTT.

The chain links TRBV2 to TRBJ2-1; D ambiguous. Germline V CDR1 and CDR2: SNHLY, FYNNEI. This CDR3 has 13 residues. Trimming removed 1 base from V and 6 bases from J, with 7 bases in between. The CDR3 nucleotides read TGTGCCAGCAGTGAAGAGGGCGGCAATGAGCAGTTCTTC. Encoded protein: CASSEEGGNEQFF.

This chain connects TRBV2 to TRBJ2-7, with 7 bases fitting TRBD1. Losses at the gene ends were 6 bases for V and 1 base for J; bases not matched to a gene: 3. In germline, CDR1 is SNHLY, CDR2 FYNNEI. CDR3 length: 13 residues. Written as DNA, the CDR3 is TGTGCCAGCAGGGGGACAGTTTCCTACGAGCAGTACTTC. Residues: CASRGTVSYEQYF.

This rearrangement joins TRBV4-2 to TRBJ2-5; 8 bases are a match to TRBD2. Losses at the gene ends were 5 bases for V and 2 bases for J; bases not matched to a gene: 7. The CDR3 consists of 15 residues. Germline values: CDR1 LGHNA, CDR2 YNFKEQ. The CDR3 DNA reads as TGTGCCAGCAGCAAAAGCGGGGGAAATCAAGAGACCCAGTACTTC. This sequence encodes CASSKSGGNQETQYF.

The chain recombines TRBV4-1 with TRBJ1-1; D is uncertain. Germline V gene sequence: CDR1 MGHRA, CDR2 YSYEKL. V lost 0 bases and J lost 1, with 9 bases in between. This CDR3 has 15 amino acids. The CDR3 DNA reads TGCGCCAGCAGCCAAGAGGGATTACCGAACACTGAAGCTTTCTTT. Its translation is CASSQEGLPNTEAFF.

The chain has TRBV5-4 and TRBJ2-1; tentatively, D is TRBD1 (5 bases). The CDR3 is 14 amino acids. V was pared by 0 bases and J by 8 bases, with 12 bases between. CDR1 is SGHNT and CDR2 is YYREEE in the germline V gene (reference sequence). The CDR3 nucleotides read TGTGCCAGCAGCTTGGCCCAGGGTGTTCATGAGCAGTTCTTC. This encodes CASSLAQGVHEQFF. Variable domain in full (rest from reference TRBV5-4 and TRBJ2-1): ETGVTQSPTHLIKTRGQQVTLRCSSQSGHNTVSWYQQALGQGPQFIFQYYREEENGRGNFPPRFSGLQFPNYSSELNVNALELDDSALYLCASSLAQGVHEQFFGPGTRLTVL.

This clone has only a few counts. V is TRBV19 and J is TRBJ1-2; D ambiguous. This CDR3 is built from 13 residues. Trimming cost V 3 bases and J 2 bases, with 7 bases left between them. Per the germline V gene, CDR1 is LNHDA and CDR2 is SQIVND (reference sequence). CDR3 coding DNA: TGTGCCAGTAGTATTGGGGAGAACTATGGCTACACCTTC. Its translation: CASSIGENYGYTF. Variable domain in full (rest from reference TRBV19 and TRBJ1-2): DGGITQSPKYLFRKEGQNVTLSCEQNLNHDAMYWYRQDPGQGLRLIYYSQIVNDFQKGDIAEGYSVSREKKESFPLTVTSAQKNPTAFYLCASSIGENYGYTFGSGTRLTVV.

The chain recombines TRBV10-1 with TRBJ2-7; 8 nucleotides align to TRBD1. Germline CDR1 and CDR2: WNHNN and SYGVQD (reference sequence). V lost 1 base and J lost 6; bases outside the gene matches: 5. This CDR3 contains 14 residues. DNA for the CDR3: TGCGCCAGCAGTGAGTACCAGGGGGCCACCGAGCAGTACTTC. This codes for CASSEYQGATEQYF.

This chain joins TRBV30 and TRBJ1-6; no definite D call. V lost 4 bases and J lost 0, with 10 bases in between. This CDR3 spans 15 amino acids. Germline CDR1 and CDR2: GTSNPN and SVGIG (reference sequence). CDR3 protein: CAWKSGGSYNSPLHF. The CDR3 region has the DNA TGTGCCTGGAAGTCAGGAGGCTCCTATAATTCACCCCTCCACTTT.

V and J are TRBV2 and TRBJ1-1, with a weak D call TRBD1 (5 bases). This CDR3 region has 14 residues. Trimming left V 5 bases short and J 10 bases short, with 20 bases between. The V gene's germline CDR1 is SNHLY and CDR2 FYNNEI. The CDR3 DNA reads as TGTGCCAGCAGTTTTTCAGTTCGGGACGCTGGAGCTTTCTTT. Translation: CASSFSVRDAGAFF.

The DNA for the CDR3 is TGCGCCAGCAGCTTTGGGCGAACTAGCGTTGAAGCCGGGGAGCTGTTTTTT. It encodes CASSFGRTSVEAGELFF. The genes are TRBV5-1 and TRBJ2-2, with TRBD2 matching over 7 bases. The length of the CDR3 is 17 residues. From germline, CDR1 is SGHRS and CDR2 YFSETQ. With 2 bases clipped from V and 6 bases from J, the junction kept 13 bases outside the gene matches.

V gene TRBV11-2 combines with J gene TRBJ2-7, with D possibly TRBD2 on 5 matching bases. The germline V gene has CDR1 SGHAT and CDR2 FQNNGV. The CDR3 has 11 amino acids. V lost 2 bases, J lost 7 bases, and 6 bases lay in between. CDR3 in DNA: TGTGCCAGCAGCTTATGGGAGGAGCAGTACTTC. Its translation is CASSLWEEQYF.

This sequence joins TRBV15 and TRBJ1-5; no clear D. Germline CDR1 LNHNV, CDR2 YYDKDF (reference sequence). Trimming removed 9 bases at V and 4 bases at J, with 13 bases between. The CDR3 totals 13 residues. In nucleotides, the CDR3 is TGTGCCACTGCCGAAGGGCTAAATCAGCCCCAGCATTTT. Amino acids: CATAEGLNQPQHF.

This clone was detected a few times. In nucleotides, the CDR3 is TGTGCCAGCAGCTCCCTCGGCACCGCAACTAATGAAAAACTGTTTTTT. This encodes CASSSLGTATNEKLFF. The chain carries TRBV5-4 and TRBJ1-4; D is unclear. CDR1 SGHNT and CDR2 YYREEE come from the germline V gene (reference sequence). V lost 3 bases to trimming and J lost 0 bases, with 12 bases between them. The CDR3 is 16 amino acids. Full variable domain (missing parts from reference TRBV5-4 and TRBJ1-4): ETGVTQSPTHLIKTRGQQVTLRCSSQSGHNTVSWYQQALGQGPQFIFQYYREEENGRGNFPPRFSGLQFPNYSSELNVNALELDDSALYLCASSSLGTATNEKLFFGSGTQLSVL.

The chain recombines TRBV4-3 with TRBJ1-1; a possible D gene is TRBD1 (6 bases). CDR3 length: 11 amino acids. Germline CDR1 and CDR2: LGHNA and YSLEER. V lost 8 bases, J lost 7 bases, and 11 bases lay in between. CDR3 region: CASYQGNEAFF. The CDR3 DNA reads as TGCGCCAGCTATCAGGGGAATGAAGCTTTCTTT.

The V and J genes are TRBV6-5 and TRBJ1-5; 10 bases map to TRBD1. The trim removed 5 bases at V and 10 bases at J, leaving 11 bases unmatched. In germline, CDR1 is MNHEY, CDR2 SVGAGI. The CDR3 contains 15 residues. The CDR3 is CASSRTGTGERPQHF. CDR3 nucleotide sequence: TGTGCCAGCAGTCGAACCGGGACAGGGGAACGACCCCAGCATTTT.

The V gene is TRBV20-1, the J gene TRBJ1-2; D unresolved. V lost 7 bases and J 3 bases, leaving 9 bases between the germline ends. This CDR3 has 11 amino acids. Germline CDR1 DFQATT, CDR2 SNEGSKA (reference sequence). CDR3 in amino acids: CSVRVDYGYTF. CDR3 DNA sequence: TGCAGTGTGAGGGTGGACTATGGCTACACCTTC.

The chain employs TRBV19 and TRBJ1-5; 9 nucleotides align to TRBD1. In germline, CDR1 is LNHDA, CDR2 SQIVND (reference sequence). CDR3 length: 15 residues. V shed 6 bases, J shed 3 bases, and the junction held 6 bases outside the gene matches. In nucleotides, the CDR3 is TGTGCCAGTAGGCGGGACAGGGATTTCAATCAGCCCCAGCATTTT. Its protein product is CASRRDRDFNQPQHF.

The rearrangement links TRBV6-1 to TRBJ2-1, with 8 bases fitting TRBD1. Germline assignment: CDR1 MNHNS and CDR2 SASEGT. V was pared by 6 bases and J by 5 bases, with 3 bases of the junction left unmatched. The CDR3 contains 13 residues. The CDR3 coding sequence is TGTGCCAGCAGCCGGACAGGGAACAATGAGCAGTTCTTC. Translated, it gives CASSRTGNNEQFF.

The chain employs TRBV11-2 and TRBJ2-5, with 9 bases aligning to TRBD1. Germline CDR1 is SGHAT and CDR2 is FQNNGV. With V trimmed by 5 bases and J by 3 bases, 1 base remained unmatched. The CDR3 contains 13 residues. The CDR3, as DNA: TGTGCCAGCAGCCGGGACAGGGAAGAGACCCAGTACTTC. It is translated as CASSRDREETQYF.

This clone ranks as medium-sized. The chain couples TRBV6-1 to TRBJ2-7; possibly TRBD1 for D (5 bases). This CDR3 is built from 12 residues. Germline loops: CDR1 MNHNS, CDR2 SASEGT. The germline V and J ends were trimmed by 2 bases and 3 bases, with 5 bases remaining between them. CDR3 residues: CASSEQGYEQYF. In nucleotides, the CDR3 is TGTGCCAGCAGTGAACAGGGCTACGAGCAGTACTTC.

The rearrangement joins TRBV5-1 to TRBJ2-5, with TRBD1 identical over 8 bases. Trimming at V came to 4 bases and at J to 4 bases, leaving 6 bases not matched to a gene. The V gene's germline CDR1 is SGHRS and CDR2 YFSETQ. The CDR3 loop spans 14 amino acids. In DNA form, the CDR3 reads TGCGCCAGCAGCCCAAGACAGGGGCCAGAGACCCAGTACTTC. Translating gives CASSPRQGPETQYF.

The chain carries TRBV6-1 and TRBJ1-3; the match to TRBD1 covers 7 bases. Trimming removed 7 bases from V and 4 bases from J; junction bases left unmatched: 4. CDR1 MNHNS and CDR2 SASEGT come from the germline V gene. This CDR3 is built from 13 residues. The CDR3 nucleotides are TGTGCCAGCACCCTGGACAGGGGAAACACCATATATTTT. Amino acids: CASTLDRGNTIYF.

The chain has TRBV10-3 and TRBJ2-1, with 7 bases aligning to TRBD2. The CDR3 extends over 13 amino acids. With 3 bases clipped from V and 12 bases from J, the junction kept 8 bases outside the gene matches. Germline values: CDR1 ENHRY, CDR2 SYGVKD. DNA of the CDR3: TGTGCCATCAGTGACGACACGGGGGGTACGCAGTTCTTC. It yields the protein CAISDDTGGTQFF.

The V gene is TRBV7-2, the J gene TRBJ2-7; the match to TRBD1 covers 8 bases. Germline V lookup: CDR1 SGHTA, CDR2 FQGNSA. V lost 1 base, J lost 5 bases, and 4 bases stayed unmatched. The CDR3 consists of 14 residues. The CDR3 is CASSLGTGTHEQYF. The CDR3 nucleotides are TGTGCCAGCAGCTTAGGGACAGGGACCCACGAGCAGTACTTC.